The source of this T cell receptor beta chain is a study of cytomegalovirus exposure and HLA in healthy donors. Study-wide results and caveats: Information on immune exposure was restricted to one variable (CMV serostatus). Based on reports, TCR beta sequences accurately predicted HLA-A and HLA-B alleles for most subjects.

As to this clone: Its antigen remains unidentified.

The CDR3 consists of 14 residues. Germline V lookup: CDR1 ENHRY, CDR2 SYGVKD. J lost 1 base, V lost 6 bases, and 3 bases had no gene match. Amplification used 60 Vbeta primers and 13 Jbeta primers. TCRdb's copy holds only in-frame clones and misses some; the assay was immunoSEQ multiplex PCR. The sample yields fewer than 300,000 clones, roughly 88% seen once. The clonotype originates from a man between 35 and 55 years old in good health and CMV-seropositive. What was sequenced was PBMCs. The chain combines TRBV10-3 with TRBJ2-5, with TRBD1 matching over 9 bases. CDR3 in amino acids: CAIREDRGQETQYF. The CDR3 coding sequence is TGTGCCATCAGGGAGGACAGGGGCCAAGAGACCCAGTACTTC.